The sequence of this T cell receptor beta chain was determined in a study of shared clonotypes between healthy human individuals. The table came from immunoSEQ multiplex PCR; TCRdb's copy has only in-frame clones and leaves some out. Altogether roughly 640,000 clones are present, more than 95% being singletons, with the ten largest covering 0.057%. This CDR3 is 16 amino acids long. Germline CDR1 KGHSH, CDR2 LQKENI. Deletions cut 2 bases from V and 1 base from J, with 11 bases between. The sequencing input was naive CD4+ T cells sorted from blood. Subset here: CD45RA+ positively selected. The chain recombines TRBV18 with TRBJ2-2; D might be TRBD2 (5 bases). This receptor was identified in a woman between 25 and 40 years old in good health. The CDR3 loop reads CASSPWERMNTGELFF. CDR3 nucleotides: TGTGCCAGCTCACCATGGGAGAGGATGAACACCGGGGAGCTGTTTTTT.